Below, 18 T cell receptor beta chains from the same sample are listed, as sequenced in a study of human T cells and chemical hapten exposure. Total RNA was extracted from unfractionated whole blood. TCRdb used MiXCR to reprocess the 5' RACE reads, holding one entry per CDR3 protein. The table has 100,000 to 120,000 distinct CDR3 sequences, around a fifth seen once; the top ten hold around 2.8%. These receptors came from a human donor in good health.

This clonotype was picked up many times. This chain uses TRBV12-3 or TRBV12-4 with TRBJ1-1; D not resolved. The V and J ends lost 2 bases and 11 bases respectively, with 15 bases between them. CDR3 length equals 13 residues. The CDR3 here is CASSLLGPKVAFF. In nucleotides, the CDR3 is TGTGCCAGCAGTTTATTGGGCCCCAAGGTCGCTTTCTTT.

This CDR3 is CASSPLLAGRHTEAFF. The CDR3 nucleotides are TGTGCCAGCAGCCCGCTCCTTGCAGGGAGGCACACTGAAGCTTTCTTT. The chain has TRBV7-8 and TRBJ1-1; tentatively, D is TRBD1 (5 bases). Trimming took 5 bases from V and 3 from J, leaving 19 bases between them. This CDR3 region has 16 residues. Germline V gene sequence: CDR1 SGHVS, CDR2 FQNEAQ.

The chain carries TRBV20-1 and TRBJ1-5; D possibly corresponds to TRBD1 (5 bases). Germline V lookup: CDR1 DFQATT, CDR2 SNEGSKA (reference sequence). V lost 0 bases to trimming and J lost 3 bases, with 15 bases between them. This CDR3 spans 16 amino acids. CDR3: CSARDRLEGSNQPQHF. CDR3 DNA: TGCAGTGCTAGAGACAGGCTAGAGGGGTCCAATCAGCCCCAGCATTTT.

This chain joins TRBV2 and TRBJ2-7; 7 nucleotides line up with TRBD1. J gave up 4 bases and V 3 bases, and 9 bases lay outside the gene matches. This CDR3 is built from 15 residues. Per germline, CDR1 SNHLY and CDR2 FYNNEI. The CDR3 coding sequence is TGTGCCAGCAGTGAGGAGACAGGGTCTATTTACGAGCAGTACTTC. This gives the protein CASSEETGSIYEQYF.

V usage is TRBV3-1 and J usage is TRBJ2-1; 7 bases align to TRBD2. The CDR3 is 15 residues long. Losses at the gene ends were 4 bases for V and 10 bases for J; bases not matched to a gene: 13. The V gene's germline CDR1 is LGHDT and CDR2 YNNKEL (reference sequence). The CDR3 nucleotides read TGTGCCAGCAGCCCCCCAATGGGGAGGGCCGAGGAGCAGTTCTTC. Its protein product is CASSPPMGRAEEQFF.

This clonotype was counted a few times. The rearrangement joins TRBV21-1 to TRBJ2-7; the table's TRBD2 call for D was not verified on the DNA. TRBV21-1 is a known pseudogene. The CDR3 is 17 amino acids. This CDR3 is CASGSRAGGPLAYEQYF. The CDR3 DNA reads TGTGCCAGCGGTTCCAGGGCGGGAGGGCCGTTAGCCTACGAGCAGTACTTC.

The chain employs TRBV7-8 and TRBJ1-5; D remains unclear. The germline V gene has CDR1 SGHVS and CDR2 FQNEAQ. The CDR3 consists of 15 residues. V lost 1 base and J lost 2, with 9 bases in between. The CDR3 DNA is TGTGCCAGCAGCTTAGGAGGTAACGGCAATCAGCCCCAGCATTTT. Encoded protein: CASSLGGNGNQPQHF.

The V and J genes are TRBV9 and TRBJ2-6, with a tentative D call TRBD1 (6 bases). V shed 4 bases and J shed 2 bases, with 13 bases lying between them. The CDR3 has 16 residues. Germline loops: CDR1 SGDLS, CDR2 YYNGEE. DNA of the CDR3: TGTGCCAGCAGCCCTCGGGACATTCCTGGGGCCAACGTCCTGACTTTC. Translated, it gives CASSPRDIPGANVLTF.

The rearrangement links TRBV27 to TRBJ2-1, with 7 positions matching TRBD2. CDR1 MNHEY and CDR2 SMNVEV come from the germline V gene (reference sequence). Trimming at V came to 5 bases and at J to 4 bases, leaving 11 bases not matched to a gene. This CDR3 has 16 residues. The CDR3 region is CASSRSSASGYNEQFF. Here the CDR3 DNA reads TGTGCCAGCAGTCGAAGTTCGGCTAGCGGATACAATGAGCAGTTCTTC.

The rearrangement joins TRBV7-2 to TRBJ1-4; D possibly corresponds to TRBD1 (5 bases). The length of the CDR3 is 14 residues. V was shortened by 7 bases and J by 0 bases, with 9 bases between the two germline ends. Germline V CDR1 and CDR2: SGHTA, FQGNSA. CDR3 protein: CASNRGATNEKLFF. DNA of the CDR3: TGTGCCAGCAACCGGGGGGCAACTAATGAAAAACTGTTTTTT.

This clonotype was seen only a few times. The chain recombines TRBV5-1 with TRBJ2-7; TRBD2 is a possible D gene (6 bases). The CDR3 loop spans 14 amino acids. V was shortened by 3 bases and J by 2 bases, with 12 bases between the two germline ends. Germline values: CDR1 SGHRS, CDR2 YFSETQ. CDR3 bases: TGCGCCAGCAGCTGGGGAGGAGAAACCTACGAGCAGTACTTC. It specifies CASSWGGETYEQYF.

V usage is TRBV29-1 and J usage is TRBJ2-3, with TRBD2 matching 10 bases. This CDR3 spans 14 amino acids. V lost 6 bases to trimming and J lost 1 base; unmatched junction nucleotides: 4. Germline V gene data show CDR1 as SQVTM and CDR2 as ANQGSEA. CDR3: CSVSGTSGTDTQYF. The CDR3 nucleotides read TGCAGCGTATCCGGGACTAGCGGCACAGATACGCAGTATTTT.

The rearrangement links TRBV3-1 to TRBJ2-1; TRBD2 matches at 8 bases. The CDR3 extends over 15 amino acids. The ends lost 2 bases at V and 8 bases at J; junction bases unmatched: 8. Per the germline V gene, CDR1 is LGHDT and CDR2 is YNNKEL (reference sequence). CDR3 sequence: CASSQPGLAGHEQFF. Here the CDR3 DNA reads TGTGCCAGCAGCCAACCAGGGCTAGCGGGCCATGAGCAGTTCTTC.

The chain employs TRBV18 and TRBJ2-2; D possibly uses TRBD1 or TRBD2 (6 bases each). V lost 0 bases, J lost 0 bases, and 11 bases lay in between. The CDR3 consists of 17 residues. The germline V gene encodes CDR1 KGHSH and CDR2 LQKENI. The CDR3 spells CASSPPGGHPNTGELFF. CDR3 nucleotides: TGTGCCAGCTCACCACCGGGGGGACACCCGAACACCGGGGAGCTGTTTTTT.

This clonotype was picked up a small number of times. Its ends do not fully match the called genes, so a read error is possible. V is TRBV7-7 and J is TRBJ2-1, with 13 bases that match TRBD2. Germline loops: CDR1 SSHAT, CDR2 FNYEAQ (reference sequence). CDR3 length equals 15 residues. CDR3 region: CASSLGLAGNNEQFF. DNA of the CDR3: TGTGCTAGCAGCTTGGGACTAGCGGGAAACAATGAGCAGTTCTTC.

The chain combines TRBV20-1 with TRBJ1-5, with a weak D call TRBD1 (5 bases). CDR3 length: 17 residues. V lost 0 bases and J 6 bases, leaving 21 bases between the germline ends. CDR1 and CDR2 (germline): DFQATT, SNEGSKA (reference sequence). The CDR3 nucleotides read TGCAGTGCTAGAGATCAAGGGGCAGGGAAGGTTAGTCAGCCCCAGCATTTT. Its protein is CSARDQGAGKVSQPQHF.

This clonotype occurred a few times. CDR3 nucleotide sequence: TGTGCCGCCATAGGTCGCGTGGGGATCCTACCGACTAGGGGTGGCAGGGGTATCGCTGAAGCTTTCTTT. Its protein product is CAAIGRVGILPTRGGRGIAEAFF. The chain joins TRBV2 to TRBJ1-1; a possible D gene is TRBD1 (6 bases). V was cut by 11 bases and J by 6 bases, with 49 bases left in between. The germline CDR1 and CDR2 sequences are SNHLY and FYNNEI. There are 23 residues in the CDR3.

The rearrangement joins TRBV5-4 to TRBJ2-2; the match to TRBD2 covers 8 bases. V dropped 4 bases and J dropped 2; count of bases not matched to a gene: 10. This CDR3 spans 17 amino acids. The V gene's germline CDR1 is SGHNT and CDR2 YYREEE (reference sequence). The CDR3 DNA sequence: TGTGCCAGCAGCCCCCAGATAGCGGGAACCAACACCGGGGAGCTGTTTTTT. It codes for CASSPQIAGTNTGELFF.